The 27 T cell receptor beta chains reported below all come from one sample, sequenced in a study of blood T cell repertoires in COVID-19. The protocol was immunoSEQ multiplex PCR, while the TCRdb copy is restricted to in-frame clones and leaves out a portion. The repertoire includes some 140,000 clones, approximately 80% of them detected once, and just over 9% sits in the top ten. Material for sequencing was PBMCs or T cells enriched from blood (not recorded which). The receptors stem from a man aged 45 to 65 who had recovered from COVID-19.

The chain couples TRBV7-3 to TRBJ1-1; 8 bases are shared with TRBD1. Germline CDR1 SGHTA, CDR2 FQGTGA. V was pared by 5 bases and J by 5 bases, with 4 bases of the junction left unmatched. The CDR3 loop spans 13 amino acids. Here the CDR3 DNA reads TGTGCCAGCAGCGTCAGGGGGCAAACTGAAGCTTTCTTT. Residues: CASSVRGQTEAFF.

Written as DNA, the CDR3 is TGTGCCAGCAGCCTACGACAGGGGGCGGATGAGCAGTTCTTC. Amino acid sequence: CASSLRQGADEQFF. The chain links TRBV7-3 to TRBJ2-1, with 10 bases matching TRBD1. The germline CDR1 and CDR2 sequences are SGHTA and FQGTGA. V lost 5 bases, J lost 8 bases, and 6 bases stayed unmatched. The CDR3 length is 14 residues.

V is TRBV11-3 and J is TRBJ2-1; 10 bases agree with TRBD2. V was pared by 8 bases and J by 10 bases, with 8 bases of the junction left unmatched. CDR1 is SGHNT, CDR2 YENEEA, per germline. This CDR3 comprises 13 residues. The CDR3 sequence is CASSGLASEEQFF. CDR3 DNA sequence: TGTGCCAGCTCGGGACTAGCGTCCGAAGAGCAGTTCTTC.

The chain has TRBV21-1 and TRBJ1-4; the table gives TRBD1 as D, unverified against the DNA. TRBV21-1 is noted as a pseudogene. The CDR3 is 15 residues long. CDR3 nucleotide sequence: TGTGCCAGCAGCAAAGTACGGCAGGGTGATGAAAAACTGTTTTTT. It specifies CASSKVRQGDEKLFF.

The chain links TRBV9 to TRBJ2-1, with 14 bases aligning to TRBD2. CDR1 is SGDLS and CDR2 is YYNGEE in the germline V gene. The CDR3 runs to 20 residues. V shed 0 bases, J shed 0 bases, and the junction held 8 bases outside the gene matches. The DNA of the CDR3 is TGTGCCAGCAGCGTAGCCCTCGGGACTAGCGGGGGAAGCTCCTACAATGAGCAGTTCTTC. Its translation: CASSVALGTSGGSSYNEQFF.

V and J are TRBV5-1 and TRBJ1-4, with D possibly matching TRBD1 (6 bases). V lost 0 bases, J lost 5 bases, and 23 bases lay in between. CDR1 is SGHRS, CDR2 YFSETQ, per germline. The CDR3 length is 19 residues. CDR3 DNA: TGCGCCAGCAGCTTGGAGGGGCCCGGGAGGGGGACTAACAATGAAAAACTGTTTTTT. This encodes CASSLEGPGRGTNNEKLFF.

This clone has only a few counts. The chain couples TRBV25-1 to TRBJ2-7, with D unclear. This CDR3 is built from 14 residues. Trimming cost V 2 bases and J 9 bases, with 17 bases left between them. CDR1 and CDR2 (germline): MGHDK, SYGVNS. CDR3 DNA: TGTGCCAGCAGTGAACTAGACGGCGCTGTTTCGCAGTACTTC. Its protein is CASSELDGAVSQYF.

The rearrangement links TRBV28 to TRBJ2-3, with 8 bases identical to TRBD2. CDR1 is MDHEN and CDR2 is SYDVKM in the germline V gene. V was clipped by 4 bases and J by 3 bases; unmatched bases: 6. The CDR3 consists of 15 residues. The chain's CDR3 is CASSSLGGATDTQYF. DNA for the CDR3: TGTGCCAGCAGTTCTCTCGGGGGGGCTACAGATACGCAGTATTTT.

The gene calls are TRBV6-5 and TRBJ1-1; D is unresolved. CDR1 and CDR2 from the germline V gene are MNHEY and SVGAGI. V was trimmed by 5 bases and J by 4 bases, leaving 8 bases between them. The CDR3 consists of 12 residues. The CDR3: CASSPASTEAFF. The CDR3 coding sequence is TGTGCCAGCAGTCCAGCGAGCACTGAAGCTTTCTTT.

This clone has a handful of counts. This chain uses TRBV3-1 (or the pseudogene TRBV3-2) with TRBJ1-5; D may be TRBD1 (5 bases). This CDR3 has 15 residues. Trimming took 1 base from V and 6 from J, leaving 13 bases between them. Germline-derived CDR1 and CDR2 are LGHDT and YNNKEL (reference sequence). The CDR3, as DNA: TGTGCCAGCAGCCAAGTAGGGACTCCGGGTCAGCCCCAGCATTTT. This encodes CASSQVGTPGQPQHF.

The rearrangement joins TRBV13 to TRBJ2-7; 10 bases fit TRBD2. The CDR3 sequence is 18 residues long. Losses at the gene ends were 4 bases for V and 1 base for J; bases not matched to a gene: 13. Germline CDR1 PRHDT, CDR2 FYEKMQ (reference sequence). Written as DNA, the CDR3 is TGTGCCAGCAGCTCCTCGGGAGTTAGCGGGGGGAGATCCTACGAGCAGTACTTC. Translating it yields CASSSSGVSGGRSYEQYF. Variable domain in full (rest from reference TRBV13 and TRBJ2-7): AAGVIQSPRHLIKEKRETATLKCYPIPRHDTVYWYQQGPGQDPQFLISFYEKMQSDKGSIPDRFSAQQFSDYHSELNMSSLELGDSALYFCASSSSGVSGGRSYEQYFGPGTRLTVT.

This rearrangement joins TRBV24-1 to TRBJ1-2; 8 nucleotides agree with TRBD1. V lost 1 base to trimming and J lost 5 bases; unmatched junction nucleotides: 2. Germline V gene lookup returns CDR1 KGHDR and CDR2 SFDVKD. The CDR3 totals 14 residues. Here the CDR3 reads CATSDFRTGYGYTF. The DNA of the CDR3 is TGTGCCACCAGTGATTTTCGGACAGGGTATGGCTACACCTTC.

This sequence joins TRBV28 and TRBJ1-1; 7 bases map to TRBD1. CDR1 and CDR2 (germline): MDHEN, SYDVKM. The V segment lost 8 bases and the J segment 5 bases; nucleotides outside the gene matches: 11. CDR3 length: 14 residues. CDR3 DNA: TGTGCCAGCGGATCTGACGACAGGGTGACTGAAGCTTTCTTT. Amino acids: CASGSDDRVTEAFF.

The gene calls are TRBV28 and TRBJ1-5, with D unclear. The V gene's germline CDR1 is MDHEN and CDR2 SYDVKM. Trimming removed 3 bases from V and 4 bases from J, with 13 bases in between. The CDR3 contains 15 residues. CDR3 region: CASSFEAGGNQPQHF. The CDR3 DNA is TGTGCCAGCAGTTTCGAGGCAGGCGGGAATCAGCCCCAGCATTTT. The full variable domain, its missing parts supplied by reference TRBV28 and TRBJ1-5, is DVKVTQSSRYLVKRTGEKVFLECVQDMDHENMFWYRQDPGLGLRLIYFSYDVKMKEKGDIPEGYSVSREKKERFSLILESASTNQTSMYLCASSFEAGGNQPQHFGDGTRLSIL.

The chain is built from TRBV6-6 and TRBJ2-4; D is perhaps TRBD2 (5 bases). This CDR3 comprises 17 residues. Germline V gene data show CDR1 as MNHNY and CDR2 as SVGAGI (reference sequence). Trimming took off 5 bases at V and 0 bases at J, with 17 bases between the two ends. The CDR3 DNA is TGTGCCAGCAGTCCGGGGAGACGGACCCTAGCCAAAAACATTCAGTACTTC. Protein sequence: CASSPGRRTLAKNIQYF.

This chain joins TRBV9 and TRBJ2-7, with 8 bases lining up with TRBD1. Germline V gene data show CDR1 as SGDLS and CDR2 as YYNGEE. The trim removed 6 bases at V and 3 bases at J, leaving 5 bases unmatched. The CDR3 spans 13 residues. The CDR3 coding sequence is TGTGCCAGCAATACAGGGGGTAACTACGAGCAGTACTTC. Translating it yields CASNTGGNYEQYF.

This clone was observed a few times. The chain uses TRBV7-6 and TRBJ1-5; the D is unclear. This CDR3 region has 15 residues. Trimming removed 5 bases from V and 1 base from J, with 12 bases in between. CDR1 and CDR2 from the germline V gene are SGHVS and FNYEAQ. As DNA, the CDR3 is TGTGCCAGCAGCGCAACTATAACAAGCAATCAGCCCCAGCATTTT. It translates to CASSATITSNQPQHF.

This clone has a handful of counts. The chain carries TRBV5-6 and TRBJ1-6; D might be TRBD1 (5 bases). There are 12 residues in the CDR3. V was pared by 3 bases and J by 9 bases, with 7 bases between. Germline CDR1 SGHDT, CDR2 YYEEEE. The DNA for the CDR3 is TGTGCCAGCAGCTACGGGGGTTCACCCCTCCACTTT. As protein: CASSYGGSPLHF.

The rearrangement uses TRBV12-5 and TRBJ2-2, with D possibly TRBD1 on 5 matching bases. Trimming removed 6 bases at V and 2 bases at J, with 13 bases between. The germline V gene encodes CDR1 LGHNT and CDR2 FRNRAP. The CDR3 covers 15 residues. CDR3 region: CASGPQGTNTGELFF. The DNA of the CDR3 is TGTGCTAGTGGGCCCCAGGGCACTAACACCGGGGAGCTGTTTTTT.

This clone was observed a handful of times. This sequence joins TRBV3-1 (or the pseudogene TRBV3-2) and TRBJ2-7; tentatively, D is TRBD1 (5 bases). Germline V gives CDR1 LGHDT, CDR2 YNNKEL (reference sequence). This CDR3 contains 15 residues. The V end was cut by 1 base, the J end by 0 bases, with 10 bases between. CDR3 region: CASSQAGRVSYEQYF. DNA for the CDR3: TGTGCCAGCAGCCAAGCTGGCAGGGTCTCCTACGAGCAGTACTTC.

This rearrangement joins TRBV5-1 to TRBJ1-3, with D hard to call. CDR3 length equals 15 residues. The germline CDR1 and CDR2 sequences are SGHRS and YFSETQ. The V and J ends lost 1 base and 1 base respectively, with 9 bases between them. DNA of the CDR3: TGCGCCAGCAGCTTGCTTCCACAATCTGGAAACACCATATATTTT. Translating it yields CASSLLPQSGNTIYF.

Written as DNA, the CDR3 is TGTGCCAGCAGCTTACGCGGGGGTAGTGATACGCAGTATTTT. Translation: CASSLRGGSDTQYF. V gene TRBV7-3 combines with J gene TRBJ2-3; 7 bases map to TRBD2. Unmatched junction bases numbered 5, after V lost 2 bases and J lost 6 bases. Per the germline V gene, CDR1 is SGHTA and CDR2 is FQGTGA. CDR3 length: 14 amino acids. Complete variable domain (other parts from reference TRBV7-3 and TRBJ2-3): GAGVSQTPSNKVTEKGKYVELRCDPISGHTALYWYRQSLGQGPEFLIYFQGTGAADDSGLPNDRFFAVRPEGSVSTLKIQRTERGDSAVYLCASSLRGGSDTQYFGPGTRLTVL.

The genes are TRBV27 and TRBJ1-4; 7 bases are a match to TRBD1. The CDR3 contains 17 residues. With V trimmed by 2 bases and J by 0 bases, 6 bases remained unmatched. Germline loops: CDR1 MNHEY, CDR2 SMNVEV (reference sequence). The DNA for the CDR3 is TGTGCCAGCAGTTTAGGTGGCAGGGGGGCAACTAATGAAAAACTGTTTTTT. It specifies CASSLGGRGATNEKLFF.

V is TRBV7-3 and J is TRBJ2-2, with 8 positions matching TRBD1. The CDR3 is 17 residues long. Germline CDR1 and CDR2: SGHTA and FQGTGA. V dropped 5 bases and J dropped 5; count of bases not matched to a gene: 13. CDR3 in DNA: TGTGCCAGCAGCAAAGATACCTCCAGGGGGCGGACCGGGGAGCTGTTTTTT. Translation: CASSKDTSRGRTGELFF.

The chain's CDR3 is CATSYGGSNQPQHF. The CDR3 DNA sequence: TGTGCCACCAGCTACGGAGGCAGCAATCAGCCCCAGCATTTT. J is TRBJ1-5 and V is TRBV15; D call uncertain. The CDR3 extends over 14 amino acids. CDR1 and CDR2 from the germline V gene are LNHNV and YYDKDF (reference sequence). Deletions cut 5 bases from V and 1 base from J, with 9 bases between.

V is TRBV9 and J is TRBJ2-1; no reliable D call. Trimming stripped 0 bases from V and 8 bases from J, with 6 bases between. The CDR3 is made up of 12 amino acids. The V gene's germline CDR1 is SGDLS and CDR2 YYNGEE. Here the CDR3 reads CASSVGRDEQFF. Written as DNA, the CDR3 is TGTGCCAGCAGCGTAGGTCGCGATGAGCAGTTCTTC.

This rearrangement joins TRBV15 to TRBJ1-6; maybe TRBD1 (6 bases). Trimming stripped 2 bases from V and 0 bases from J, with 14 bases between. CDR3 length: 18 amino acids. The germline gives CDR1 LNHNV, CDR2 YYDKDF (reference sequence). CDR3 in DNA: TGTGCCACCAGCAGACGCCGGGACACCAGCTCCTATAATTCACCCCTCCACTTT. Its protein is CATSRRRDTSSYNSPLHF.